This TCR beta chain was sequenced in a study of cytotoxic CD8 clonotypes in ibrutinib-treated CLL. Across the whole study: Response material was collected after a median around 12 months of treatment, range 6 to 36.

Clones were sequenced by immunoSEQ multiplex PCR, and TCRdb holds only the in-frame ones, with some missing. The data hold over 120,000 clones, with about 78% observed a single time. CDR1 and CDR2 (germline): SGDLS, YYNGEE. This CDR3 has 17 amino acids. The germline V and J ends were trimmed by 4 bases and 3 bases, with 19 bases remaining between them. A word on this clone: Its target is unknown.

The study's findings and limits: Age-matched healthy donor levels were exceeded by baseline clonality, which tracked circulating CD8+ T-cell counts. Clonality, elevated at ibrutinib response, dropped back toward baseline at progression. Public clonotypes were rare and shrank or held steady on treatment.

Material: PBMCs, obtained after 24 months of ibrutinib treatment. This sequence was found in a human donor with chronic lymphocytic leukemia. The rearrangement uses TRBV9 and TRBJ1-4; D possibly corresponds to TRBD1 (6 bases). CDR3 amino acids: CASSPRGGRVANEKLFF. The CDR3 region has the DNA TGTGCCAGCAGCCCAAGGGGGGGGCGAGTTGCTAATGAAAAACTGTTTTTT.